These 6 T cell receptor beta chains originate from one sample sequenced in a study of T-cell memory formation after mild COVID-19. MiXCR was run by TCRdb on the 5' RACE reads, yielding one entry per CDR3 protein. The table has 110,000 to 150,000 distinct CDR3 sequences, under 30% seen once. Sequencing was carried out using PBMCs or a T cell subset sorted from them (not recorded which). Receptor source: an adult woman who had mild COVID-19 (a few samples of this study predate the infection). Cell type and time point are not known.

CDR3 amino acids: CASSLTSPSGINYEQYF. The CDR3 DNA reads TGTGCCAGCAGCTTAACGAGTCCTAGCGGGATAAACTACGAGCAGTACTTC. The chain is built from TRBV7-3 and TRBJ2-7; TRBD2 agrees at 9 bases. CDR3 length equals 17 residues. Germline loops: CDR1 SGHTA, CDR2 FQGTGA. J was trimmed by 3 bases and V by 0 bases; bases with no gene match: 9.

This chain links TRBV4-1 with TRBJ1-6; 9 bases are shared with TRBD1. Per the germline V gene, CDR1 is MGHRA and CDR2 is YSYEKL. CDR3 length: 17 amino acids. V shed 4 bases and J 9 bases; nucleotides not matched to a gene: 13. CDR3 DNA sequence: TGCGCCAGCAGCCCCACTCCCGGGACAGGGTTGAGTTCACCCCTCCACTTT. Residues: CASSPTPGTGLSSPLHF.

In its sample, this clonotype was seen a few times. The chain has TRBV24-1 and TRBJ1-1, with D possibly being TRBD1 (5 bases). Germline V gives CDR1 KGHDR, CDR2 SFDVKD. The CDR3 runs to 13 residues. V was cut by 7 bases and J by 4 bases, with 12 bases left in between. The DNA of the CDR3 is TGTGCCACCAGCCCCCCGGGGGGCACTGAAGCTTTCTTT. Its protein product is CATSPPGGTEAFF.

For the CDR3, the DNA is TGCGCCAGCAGCTGGAAAGGGGACACTGAAGCTTTCTTT. Translating it yields CASSWKGDTEAFF. The J gene is TRBJ1-1, the V gene TRBV5-1; D may be TRBD1 (5 bases). Germline-derived CDR1 and CDR2 are SGHRS and YFSETQ. The CDR3 contains 13 residues. Trimming pared 3 bases from V and 3 bases from J, leaving 9 bases between.

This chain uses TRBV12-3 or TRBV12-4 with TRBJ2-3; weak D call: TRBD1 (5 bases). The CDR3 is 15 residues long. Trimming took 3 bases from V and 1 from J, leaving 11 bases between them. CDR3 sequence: CASSLALGRTDTQYF. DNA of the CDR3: TGTGCCAGCAGTTTGGCCCTGGGGCGCACAGATACGCAGTATTTT.

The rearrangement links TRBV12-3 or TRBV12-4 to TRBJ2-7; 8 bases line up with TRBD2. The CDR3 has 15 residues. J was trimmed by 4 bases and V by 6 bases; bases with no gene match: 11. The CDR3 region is CASRLSGKPPYEQYF. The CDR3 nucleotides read TGTGCCAGCAGACTTAGCGGGAAGCCCCCTTACGAGCAGTACTTC.